These 7 T cell receptor beta chains share one sample of origin, sequenced in a study of OX40 agonist ivuxolimab in advanced cancers. The method was immunoSEQ multiplex PCR; TCRdb's version includes in-frame clones alone and lacks a portion of them. Here the sample spans approximately 84,000 clones, 84% being singletons. Source: CD4+ or CD8+ T cells sorted from blood, taken in a trial of the OX40 agonist ivuxolimab. The receptors here all came from an adult with an advanced solid tumor such as melanoma, head and neck, liver or kidney cancer.

The rearrangement joins TRBV28 to TRBJ1-3, with D maybe TRBD1 (6 bases). Germline values: CDR1 MDHEN, CDR2 SYDVKM. V dropped 6 bases and J dropped 4 bases, with 22 bases sitting between them. The CDR3 is 17 residues long. CDR3 sequence (DNA): TGTGCCAGCAGCACTGGACAGAGCACTGTTTCCGGAAACACCATATATTTT. The encoded protein is CASSTGQSTVSGNTIYF.

The gene calls are TRBV5-4 and TRBJ2-2, with 9 bases lining up with TRBD1. The J segment lost 6 bases and the V segment lost 0 bases, leaving 3 bases of the junction unmatched. Germline CDR1 reads SGHNT; CDR2 reads YYREEE (reference sequence). The CDR3 consists of 15 residues. The CDR3 reads CASSLDRGQSGELFF. The CDR3 bases are TGTGCCAGCAGCTTGGACAGGGGGCAATCCGGGGAGCTGTTTTTT.

This chain links TRBV7-8 with TRBJ1-2; D remains ambiguous. With 7 bases removed from V and 6 bases from J, the gap between germline ends came to 21 bases. CDR3 length: 15 amino acids. In germline, CDR1 is SGHVS, CDR2 FQNEAQ. CDR3 loop: CASTPSEGKLDGYTF. The CDR3 DNA reads TGTGCCAGCACCCCCTCCGAGGGAAAATTGGATGGCTACACCTTC.

The rearrangement links TRBV5-1 to TRBJ1-4, with D possibly TRBD1 on 5 matching bases. Trimming removed 0 bases from V and 8 bases from J, with 11 bases in between. CDR1 and CDR2 from the germline V gene are SGHRS and YFSETQ. This CDR3 is 14 amino acids long. CDR3 region: CASSLGGLGEKLFF. CDR3 coding DNA: TGCGCCAGCAGCTTGGGGGGGTTAGGCGAAAAACTGTTTTTT.

V usage is TRBV18 and J usage is TRBJ2-3, with 7 positions matching TRBD1. This CDR3 region has 13 residues. The germline V gene has CDR1 KGHSH and CDR2 LQKENI. The trim removed 6 bases at V and 11 bases at J, leaving 11 bases unmatched. CDR3 region: CASSEGQVPGQYF. For the CDR3, the DNA is TGTGCCAGCTCGGAAGGACAGGTTCCGGGGCAGTATTTT.

The rearrangement links TRBV5-4 to TRBJ2-5; unclear D gene. Germline-derived CDR1 and CDR2 are SGHNT and YYREEE (reference sequence). V was trimmed by 5 bases and J by 5 bases, leaving 19 bases between them. This CDR3 has 15 residues. The CDR3 coding sequence is TGTGCCAGCAGTCTTGCCTCAGACTTGAGGGAGACCCAGTACTTC. It translates to CASSLASDLRETQYF.

This chain links TRBV6-5 with TRBJ2-3, with 14 positions matching TRBD2. Germline V gene lookup returns CDR1 MNHEY and CDR2 SVGAGI. Trimming at V came to 6 bases and at J to 13 bases, leaving 9 bases not matched to a gene. This CDR3 spans 14 amino acids. The CDR3: CASRGLAGAGVKYF. The CDR3 DNA sequence: TGTGCCAGCAGGGGACTAGCGGGGGCCGGGGTCAAGTATTTT.